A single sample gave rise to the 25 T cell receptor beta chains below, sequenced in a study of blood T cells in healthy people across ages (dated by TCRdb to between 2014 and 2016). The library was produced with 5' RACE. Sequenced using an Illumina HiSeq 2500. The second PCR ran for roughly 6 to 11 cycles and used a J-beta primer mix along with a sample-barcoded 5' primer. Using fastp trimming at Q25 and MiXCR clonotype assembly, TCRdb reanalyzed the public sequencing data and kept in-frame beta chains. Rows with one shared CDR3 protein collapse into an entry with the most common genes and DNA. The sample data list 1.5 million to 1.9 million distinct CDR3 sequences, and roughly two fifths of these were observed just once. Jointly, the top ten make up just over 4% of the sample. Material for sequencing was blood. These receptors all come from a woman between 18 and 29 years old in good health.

The CDR3, as DNA: TGCAGTGCTCACTTCGGGGGCGCGAACACCGGGGAGCTGTTTTTT. It codes for CSAHFGGANTGELFF. The gene calls are TRBV20-1 and TRBJ2-2; either TRBD1 or TRBD2 may supply D (6 bases each). Germline loops: CDR1 DFQATT, CDR2 SNEGSKA (reference sequence). The CDR3 is made up of 15 amino acids. V dropped 5 bases and J dropped 0 bases, with 13 bases sitting between them.

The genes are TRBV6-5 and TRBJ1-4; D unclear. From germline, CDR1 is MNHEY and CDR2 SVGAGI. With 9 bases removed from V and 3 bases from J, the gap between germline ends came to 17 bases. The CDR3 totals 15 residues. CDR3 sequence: CASTRPPAPNEKLFF. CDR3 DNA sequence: TGTGCCAGTACGCGTCCCCCAGCACCTAATGAAAAACTGTTTTTT.

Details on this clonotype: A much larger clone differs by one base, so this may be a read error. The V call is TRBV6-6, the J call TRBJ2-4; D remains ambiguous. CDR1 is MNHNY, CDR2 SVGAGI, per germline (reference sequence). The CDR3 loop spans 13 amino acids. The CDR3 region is CAGSPAVKNIQYF. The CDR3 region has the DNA TGTGCCGGCAGCCCCGCGGTCAAAAACATTCAGTACTTC.

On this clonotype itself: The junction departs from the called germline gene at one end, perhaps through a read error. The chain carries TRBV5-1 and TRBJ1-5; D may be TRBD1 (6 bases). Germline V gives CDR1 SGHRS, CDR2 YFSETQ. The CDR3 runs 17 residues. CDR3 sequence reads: CASSSDREGRVEQPQHF. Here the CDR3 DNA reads TGCGCCAGTAGCTCGGACAGAGAGGGCCGAGTTGAGCAGCCCCAGCATTTT.

This CDR3 reads CASSGGQPYGQYF. Written as DNA, the CDR3 is TGTGCCAGCAGTGGGGGACAGCCCTACGGGCAGTACTTC. The gene calls are TRBV12-3 or TRBV12-4 and TRBJ2-5; 7 bases line up with TRBD1. The CDR3 contains 13 residues. V dropped 5 bases and J dropped 11; count of bases not matched to a gene: 11.

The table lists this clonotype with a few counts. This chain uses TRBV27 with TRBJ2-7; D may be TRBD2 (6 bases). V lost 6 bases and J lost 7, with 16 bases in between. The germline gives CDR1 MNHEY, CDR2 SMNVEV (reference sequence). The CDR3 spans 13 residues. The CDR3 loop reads CASSGGMTGEQYF. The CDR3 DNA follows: TGTGCCAGCAGCGGGGGTATGACCGGGGAGCAGTACTTC.

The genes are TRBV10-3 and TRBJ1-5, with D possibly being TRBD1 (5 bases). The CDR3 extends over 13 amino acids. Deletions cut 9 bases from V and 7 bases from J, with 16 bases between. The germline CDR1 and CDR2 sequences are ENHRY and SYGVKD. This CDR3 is CAIGDGVEQPQHF. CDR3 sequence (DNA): TGTGCCATTGGGGACGGGGTTGAGCAGCCCCAGCATTTT.

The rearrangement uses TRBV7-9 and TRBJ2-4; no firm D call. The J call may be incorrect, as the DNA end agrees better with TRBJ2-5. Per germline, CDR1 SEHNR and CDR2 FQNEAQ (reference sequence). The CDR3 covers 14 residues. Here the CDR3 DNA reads TGTGCCAGCAGCAGCTTCGAGTCCCAAGAGACCCAGTACTTC. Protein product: CASSSFESQETQYF.

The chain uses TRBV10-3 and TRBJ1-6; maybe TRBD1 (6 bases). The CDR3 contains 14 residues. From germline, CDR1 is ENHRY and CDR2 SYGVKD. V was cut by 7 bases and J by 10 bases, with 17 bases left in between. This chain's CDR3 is CAITAGAEGSPLHF. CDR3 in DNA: TGTGCCATCACCGCAGGGGCAGAAGGATCACCCCTCCACTTT.

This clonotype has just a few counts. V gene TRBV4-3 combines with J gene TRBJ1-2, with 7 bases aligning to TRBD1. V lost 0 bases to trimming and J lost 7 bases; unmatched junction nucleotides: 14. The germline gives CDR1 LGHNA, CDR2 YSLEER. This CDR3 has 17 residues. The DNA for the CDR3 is TGCGCCAGCAGCCAAGATTTGAACAGGGGAGTATCGGGTGGCTACACCTTC. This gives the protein CASSQDLNRGVSGGYTF.

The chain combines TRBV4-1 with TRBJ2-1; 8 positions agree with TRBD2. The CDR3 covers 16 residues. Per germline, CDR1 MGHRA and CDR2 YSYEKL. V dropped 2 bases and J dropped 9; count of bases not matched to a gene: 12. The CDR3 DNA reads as TGCGCCAGCAGCCAAACCCCGGGACTAGGAGGCAGTGAGCAGTTCTTC. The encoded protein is CASSQTPGLGGSEQFF.

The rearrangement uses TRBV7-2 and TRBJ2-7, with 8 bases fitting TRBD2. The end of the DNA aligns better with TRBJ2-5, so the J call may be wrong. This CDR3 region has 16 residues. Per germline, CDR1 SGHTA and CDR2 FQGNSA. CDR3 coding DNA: TGTGCCAGCAGCTCTCCCAGCGGGGGCAACACCGGGACCCAGTACTTC. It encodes CASSSPSGGNTGTQYF.

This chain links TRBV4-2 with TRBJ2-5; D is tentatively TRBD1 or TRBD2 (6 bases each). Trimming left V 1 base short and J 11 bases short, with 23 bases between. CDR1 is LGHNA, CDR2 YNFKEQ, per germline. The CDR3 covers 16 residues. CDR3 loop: CASSQGGGGPYNEQYF. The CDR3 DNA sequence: TGTGCCAGCAGCCAAGGGGGTGGGGGGCCCTACAATGAGCAGTACTTC.

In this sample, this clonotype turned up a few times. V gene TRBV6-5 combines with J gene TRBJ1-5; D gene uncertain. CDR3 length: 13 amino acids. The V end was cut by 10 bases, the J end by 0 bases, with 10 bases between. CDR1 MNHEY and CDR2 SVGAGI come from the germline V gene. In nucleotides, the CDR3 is TGTGCCACCAAACAAAATAGCAATCAGCCCCAGCATTTT. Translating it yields CATKQNSNQPQHF.

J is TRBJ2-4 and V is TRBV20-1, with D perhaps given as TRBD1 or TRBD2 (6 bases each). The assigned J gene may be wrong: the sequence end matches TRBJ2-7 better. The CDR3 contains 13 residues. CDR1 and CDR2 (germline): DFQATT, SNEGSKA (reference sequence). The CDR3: CSAITGTGYEQYF. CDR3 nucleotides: TGCAGTGCTATTACAGGGACTGGCTACGAGCAGTACTTC.

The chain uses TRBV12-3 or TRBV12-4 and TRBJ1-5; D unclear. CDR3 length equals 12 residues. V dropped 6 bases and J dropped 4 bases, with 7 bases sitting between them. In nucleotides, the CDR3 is TGTGCCAGCAGCATCCCGAATCAGCCCCAGCATTTT. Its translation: CASSIPNQPQHF.

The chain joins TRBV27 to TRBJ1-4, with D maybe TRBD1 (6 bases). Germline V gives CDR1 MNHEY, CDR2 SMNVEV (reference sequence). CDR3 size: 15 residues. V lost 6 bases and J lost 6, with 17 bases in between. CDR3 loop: CASSPRGEGDEKLFF. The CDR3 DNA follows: TGTGCCAGCAGCCCTCGGGGGGAGGGGGATGAAAAACTGTTTTTT.

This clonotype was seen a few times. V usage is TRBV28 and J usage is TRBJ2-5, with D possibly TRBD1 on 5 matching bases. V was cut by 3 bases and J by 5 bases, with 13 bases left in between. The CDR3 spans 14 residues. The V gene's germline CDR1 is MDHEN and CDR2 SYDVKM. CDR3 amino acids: CASSLVGRDETQYF. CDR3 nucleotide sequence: TGTGCCAGCAGTTTGGTGGGGCGCGATGAGACCCAGTACTTC.

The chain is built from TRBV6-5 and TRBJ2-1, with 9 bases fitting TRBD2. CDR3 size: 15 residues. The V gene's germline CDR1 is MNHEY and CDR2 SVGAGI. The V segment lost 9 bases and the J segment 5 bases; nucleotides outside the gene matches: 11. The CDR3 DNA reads TGTGCCAGTTTAGACCTGGGACTAGCTAACAATGAGCAGTTCTTC. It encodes CASLDLGLANNEQFF.

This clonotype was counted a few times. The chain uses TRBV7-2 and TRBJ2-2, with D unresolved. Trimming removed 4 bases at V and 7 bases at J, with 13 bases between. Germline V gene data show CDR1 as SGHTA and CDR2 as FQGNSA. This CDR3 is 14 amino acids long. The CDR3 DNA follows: TGTGCCAGCAGCTGGCAAGGAGTAAACGGGGAGCTGTTTTTT. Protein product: CASSWQGVNGELFF.

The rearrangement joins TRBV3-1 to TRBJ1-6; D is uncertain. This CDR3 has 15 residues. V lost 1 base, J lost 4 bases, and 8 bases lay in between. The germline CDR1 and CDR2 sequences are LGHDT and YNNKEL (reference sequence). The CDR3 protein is CASSQVLGYNSPLHF. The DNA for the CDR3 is TGTGCCAGCAGCCAAGTCTTGGGTTATAATTCACCCCTCCACTTT. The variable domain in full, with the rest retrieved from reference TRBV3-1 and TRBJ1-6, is DTAVSQTPKYLVTQMGNDKSIKCEQNLGHDTMYWYKQDSKKFLKIMFSYNNKELIINETVPNRFSPKSPDKAHLNLHINSLELGDSAVYFCASSQVLGYNSPLHFGNGTRLTVT.

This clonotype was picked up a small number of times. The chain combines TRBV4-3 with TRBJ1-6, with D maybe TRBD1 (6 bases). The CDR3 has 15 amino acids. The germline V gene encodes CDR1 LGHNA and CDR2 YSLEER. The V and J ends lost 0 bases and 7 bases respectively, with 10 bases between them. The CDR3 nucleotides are TGCGCCAGCAGCCAAGAGGGACATAAAAATTCACCCCTCCACTTT. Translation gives CASSQEGHKNSPLHF.

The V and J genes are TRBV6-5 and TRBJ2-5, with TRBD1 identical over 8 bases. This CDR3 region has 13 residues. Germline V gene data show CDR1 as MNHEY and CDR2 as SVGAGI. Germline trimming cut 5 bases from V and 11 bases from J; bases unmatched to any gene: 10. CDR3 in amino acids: CASSRTGNQEQYF. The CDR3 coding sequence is TGTGCCAGCAGTCGGACAGGGAATCAGGAGCAGTACTTC.

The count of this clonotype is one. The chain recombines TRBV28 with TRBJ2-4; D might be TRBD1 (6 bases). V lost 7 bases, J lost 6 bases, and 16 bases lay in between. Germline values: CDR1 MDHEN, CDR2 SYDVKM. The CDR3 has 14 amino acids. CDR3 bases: TGTGCCAGCACCCAGACCGACAGGCCAAACATTCAGTACTTC. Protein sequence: CASTQTDRPNIQYF. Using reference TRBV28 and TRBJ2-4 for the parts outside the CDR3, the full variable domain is DVKVTQSSRYLVKRTGEKVFLECVQDMDHENMFWYRQDPGLGLRLIYFSYDVKMKEKGDIPEGYSVSREKKERFSLILESASTNQTSMYLCASTQTDRPNIQYFGAGTRLSVL.

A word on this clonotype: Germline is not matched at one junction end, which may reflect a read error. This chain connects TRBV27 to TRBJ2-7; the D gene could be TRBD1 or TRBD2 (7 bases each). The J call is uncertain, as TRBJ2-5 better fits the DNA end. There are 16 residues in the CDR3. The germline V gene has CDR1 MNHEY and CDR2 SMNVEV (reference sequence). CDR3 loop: CASSFRRQGAGETQYF. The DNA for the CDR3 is TGTGCCAGTAGTTTTCGGAGACAGGGAGCGGGGGAGACCCAGTACTTC.